One sample yielded the 5 T cell receptor beta chains listed below, sequenced in a study of cytomegalovirus exposure and HLA in healthy donors. The method was immunoSEQ multiplex PCR; TCRdb's version includes in-frame clones alone and lacks a portion of them. The table has 200,000 to 250,000 clones, approximately 87% seen once. Sequences were obtained from PBMCs. All receptors derive from a man younger than 35 in good health and CMV-seronegative.

The rearrangement links TRBV4-2 to TRBJ2-1; TRBD1 agrees at 9 bases. The CDR3 is 15 residues long. J lost 8 bases, V lost 4 bases, and 9 bases had no gene match. Germline-derived CDR1 and CDR2 are LGHNA and YNFKEQ. The CDR3 loop is CASSRSGTGIHEQFF. The CDR3 region has the DNA TGTGCCAGCAGCCGGTCCGGGACAGGGATCCATGAGCAGTTCTTC.

This clone was counted a single time. J is TRBJ2-2 and V is TRBV5-4; 10 bases line up with TRBD2. Germline assignment: CDR1 SGHNT and CDR2 YYREEE (reference sequence). The CDR3 is 18 amino acids. V gave up 0 bases and J gave up 4 bases; unmatched junction bases: 9. CDR3 protein: CASSLASSGRGGTGELFF. CDR3 bases: TGTGCCAGCAGCTTGGCCTCTAGCGGGAGAGGAGGCACCGGGGAGCTGTTTTTT.

This clone was seen more than once but under ten times. The V gene is TRBV7-3, the J gene TRBJ2-1; TRBD2 might be the D (5 bases). The CDR3 totals 16 residues. Germline-derived CDR1 and CDR2 are SGHTA and FQGTGA. The V gene lost 3 bases and the J gene lost 0 bases, with 12 bases spanning the gap. The CDR3 nucleotides read TGTGCCAGCAGCTTGACCGGGGATAGCTCCTACAATGAGCAGTTCTTC. It is translated as CASSLTGDSSYNEQFF.

This chain connects TRBV7-3 to TRBJ2-7; TRBD1 agrees at 8 bases. Unmatched junction bases numbered 5, after V lost 2 bases and J lost 5 bases. The germline V gene encodes CDR1 SGHTA and CDR2 FQGTGA. This CDR3 has 14 residues. In nucleotides, the CDR3 is TGTGCCAGCAGCTTAGGACAGGGCATCGACGAGCAGTACTTC. Amino acid sequence: CASSLGQGIDEQYF.

This chain uses TRBV2 with TRBJ2-2; D might be TRBD1 (5 bases). The CDR3 length is 15 residues. Trimming took 4 bases from V and 4 from J, leaving 13 bases between them. Germline V gene lookup returns CDR1 SNHLY and CDR2 FYNNEI. The CDR3 nucleotides are TGTGCCAGCAGTGGTCGTCAGGGCACCACCGGGGAGCTGTTTTTT. Amino acids: CASSGRQGTTGELFF.